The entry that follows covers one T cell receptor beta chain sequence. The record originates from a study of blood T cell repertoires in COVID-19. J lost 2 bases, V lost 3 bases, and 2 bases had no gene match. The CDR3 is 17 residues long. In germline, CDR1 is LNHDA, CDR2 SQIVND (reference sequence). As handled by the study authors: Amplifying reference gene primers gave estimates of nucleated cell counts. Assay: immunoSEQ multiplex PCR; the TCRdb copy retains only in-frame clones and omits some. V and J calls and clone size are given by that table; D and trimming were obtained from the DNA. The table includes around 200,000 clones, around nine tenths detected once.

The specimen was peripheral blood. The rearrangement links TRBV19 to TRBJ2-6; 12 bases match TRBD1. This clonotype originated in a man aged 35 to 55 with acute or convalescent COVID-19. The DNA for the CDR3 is TGTGCCAGTAGTATGGGACAGGGGGCCCCTGGGGCCAACGTCCTGACTTTC. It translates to CASSMGQGAPGANVLTF.